Included here is one T cell receptor beta chain sequence, with context. No antigen is known for it. The data belong to a study of graft-versus-host responses after intestinal transplantation. Study-wide background: Each recipient received a multivisceral, liver-intestinal, or isolated intestinal graft.

Sequencing was performed with immunoSEQ multiplex PCR; in TCRdb, only in-frame clones are kept and a portion is missing. The table lists more than 100,000 clones, approximately 93% of them singletons. V was cut by 0 bases and J by 0 bases, with 10 bases left in between. This CDR3 comprises 16 residues. Germline values: CDR1 LGHNA, CDR2 YNFKEQ. This receptor was obtained from a human donor who received an intestinal transplant. The genes are TRBV4-2 and TRBJ2-3; the D gene is possibly TRBD2 (6 bases). The sample was unstimulated CD8+ T cells sorted from spleen or lymph node cells, taken before intestinal transplant. CDR3 sequence: CASSQDLASSTDTQYF. CDR3 coding DNA: TGTGCCAGCAGCCAAGACCTAGCGAGTAGCACAGATACGCAGTATTTT.